The 19 T cell receptor beta chains reported below all come from one sample, sequenced in a study of regulatory T cells in long-lasting Graves disease. Stated time point: newly diagnosed GD, antithyroid drugs for less than 3 months. Construction of the TCR library relied on RNA isolated from PBMCs. Building the TCR beta libraries relied on iRepertoire HTBI primers, and CDR3 regions underwent Arm-PCR. TCRdb re-derived calls from the multiplex PCR reads in MiXCR, one entry per CDR3 protein. The sample lists some 400,000 distinct CDR3 sequences, under 15% seen once, with 16% in the top ten. These same data were also listed under a study on T cells in Graves' hyperthyroidism and ophthalmopathy.

This material consisted of peripheral blood mononuclear cells (PBMCs), taken at new diagnosis, from a patient treated with antithyroid drugs. The receptors originated from a woman aged 25-40 years with Graves disease.

This clonotype appeared a few times. V usage is TRBV27 and J usage is TRBJ2-1, with 11 bases identical to TRBD2. This CDR3 is built from 17 residues. The V gene end was trimmed by 5 bases and the J gene end by 2 bases; junction bases not matched to a gene: 8. Per germline, CDR1 MNHEY and CDR2 SMNVEV (reference sequence). Written as DNA, the CDR3 is TGTGCCAGCAGTCCCCGACTAGCGGGACTGACCTACAATGAGCAGTTCTTC. This encodes CASSPRLAGLTYNEQFF.

This rearrangement joins TRBV6-1 to TRBJ1-5; 7 nucleotides match TRBD1. Per germline, CDR1 MNHNS and CDR2 SASEGT. The CDR3 consists of 14 residues. With 6 bases clipped from V and 5 bases from J, the junction kept 7 bases outside the gene matches. This chain's CDR3 is CASSSLTGDQPQHF. The CDR3 DNA reads as TGTGCCAGCAGCTCACTTACAGGGGATCAGCCCCAGCATTTT.

For this clonotype: Since a much larger clone is just one base distant, this may be a read error. This chain connects TRBV5-6 to TRBJ1-5; D is ambiguous. Germline V CDR1 and CDR2: SGHDT, YYEEEE. V gave up 2 bases and J gave up 4 bases, with 7 bases separating them. The CDR3 sequence is 13 residues long. The CDR3 spells CASSLSRNQPQHF. In DNA, the CDR3 is TGTGCCAGCAGCTTAAGTAGGAATCAGCCCCAGCATTTT.

This clonotype was seen at least ten times. V is TRBV6-2 or TRBV6-3 and J is TRBJ2-1; TRBD2 is a possible D gene (6 bases). Trimming shortened V by 2 bases and J by 10 bases, and 21 bases separated the two germline ends. From germline, CDR1 is MNHEY and CDR2 SVGEGT. The CDR3 sequence is 16 residues long. CDR3 amino acids: CASSYARGGRGKEQFF. The CDR3, as DNA: TGTGCCAGCAGTTACGCGCGTGGAGGGAGAGGAAAGGAGCAGTTCTTC.

V and J are TRBV28 and TRBJ1-6; D gene uncertain. The length of the CDR3 is 16 residues. Germline V CDR1 and CDR2: MDHEN, SYDVKM. Trimming stripped 7 bases from V and 13 bases from J, with 26 bases between. CDR3 residues: CASTTNAGIPLLPLHF. CDR3 DNA sequence: TGTGCCAGCACTACAAACGCCGGGATCCCTCTTCTGCCCCTCCACTTT.

As regards this clonotype: This may stem from a read error, because a much larger clone lies one nucleotide away. The CDR3 protein is CASSPVPHDRMGGYTF. The CDR3 DNA reads TGTGCCAGCTCACCAGTCCCCCACGACCGGATGGGAGGCTACACCTTC. This chain connects TRBV18 to TRBJ1-2; D is unresolved. Germline V gene sequence: CDR1 KGHSH, CDR2 LQKENI. The CDR3 has 16 amino acids. Trimming removed 2 bases at V and 8 bases at J, with 21 bases between.

This clonotype occurred a few times. The rearrangement links TRBV13 to TRBJ1-6, with 8 nucleotides matching TRBD1. The V and J ends lost 0 bases and 10 bases, in that order; junction bases with no gene match: 2. Germline values: CDR1 PRHDT, CDR2 FYEKMQ (reference sequence). CDR3 length: 14 amino acids. The CDR3 loop reads CASSLGRGRSPLHF. In DNA, the CDR3 is TGTGCCAGCAGCTTAGGCAGGGGGCGATCACCCCTCCACTTT.

This clonotype was observed many times. The CDR3 region is CASSLAGVDTQYF. CDR3 DNA: TGTGCCAGCAGCTTAGCGGGAGTAGATACGCAGTATTTT. The genes are TRBV11-2 and TRBJ2-3, with a tentative D call TRBD2 (6 bases). V dropped 1 base and J dropped 5 bases, with 7 bases sitting between them. The CDR3 is made up of 13 amino acids. CDR1 and CDR2 (germline): SGHAT, FQNNGV.

The table lists this clonotype with many counts. This sequence joins TRBV30 and TRBJ2-6; D uncertain. The CDR3 runs to 14 residues. V lost 1 base and J 6 bases, leaving 10 bases between the germline ends. Germline CDR1 is GTSNPN and CDR2 is SVGIG (reference sequence). As DNA, the CDR3 is TGTGCCTGGAGTGAGGGCACTGAGGCCAACGTCCTGACTTTC. This encodes CAWSEGTEANVLTF.

Remarks on this clonotype: Since a much larger clone is just one base distant, this may be a read error. The genes are TRBV3-1 and TRBJ2-1; a weak D match, TRBD2 (5 bases). The germline V gene has CDR1 LGHDT and CDR2 YNNKEL (reference sequence). The length of the CDR3 is 14 residues. V lost 5 bases to trimming and J lost 12 bases, with 20 bases between them. CDR3 nucleotide sequence: TGTGCCAGCAGCTCGCGGGCCTCGCCGGAGGTGCAGTTCTTC. Translated: CASSSRASPEVQFF.

In its sample, this clonotype was seen many times. The chain carries TRBV7-8 and TRBJ1-5; D possibly corresponds to TRBD1 (6 bases). This CDR3 is built from 17 residues. V was clipped by 3 bases and J by 0 bases, with 15 bases between them. Germline V gene lookup returns CDR1 SGHVS and CDR2 FQNEAQ. The CDR3 sequence is CASSFSGTLYSNQPQHF. For the CDR3, the DNA is TGTGCCAGCAGCTTTTCCGGGACACTCTATAGCAATCAGCCCCAGCATTTT.

This clonotype was seen ten or more times. A much larger clone lies one base from this, so it may be a read error. The CDR3 bases are TGTGCCAGCAGCCCTACATGGACTGAAGCTTTCTTT. Translated, it gives CASSPTWTEAFF. This chain joins TRBV28 and TRBJ1-1, with no clear D. CDR1 and CDR2 (germline): MDHEN, SYDVKM. V was cut by 6 bases and J by 5 bases, with 10 bases left in between. This CDR3 comprises 12 residues.

This clonotype has a count of ten or more. The CDR3 DNA follows: TGCGCCAGCAGCTTGGATGAGACCCAGTACTTC. Translated: CASSLDETQYF. The chain carries TRBV5-1 and TRBJ2-5; D gene uncertain. Deletions cut 0 bases from V and 5 bases from J, with 2 bases between. CDR3 length equals 11 residues. Germline CDR1 reads SGHRS; CDR2 reads YFSETQ.

The CDR3 protein is CATSGQGTGLETQYF. The CDR3 DNA reads as TGTGCCACCAGCGGCCAGGGGACAGGGTTGGAGACCCAGTACTTC. This chain joins TRBV15 and TRBJ2-3; 9 bases match TRBD1. The better agreement between TRBJ2-5 and the DNA end casts doubt on the J call. The germline gives CDR1 LNHNV, CDR2 YYDKDF (reference sequence). The CDR3 spans 15 residues.

There are many counts of this clonotype. CDR3 residues: CSASSASGSFDEQYF. The CDR3 nucleotides read TGCAGTGCTAGTTCGGCTAGCGGGTCCTTTGACGAGCAGTACTTC. J is TRBJ2-7 and V is TRBV20-1; 8 bases map to TRBD2. V shed 3 bases and J 5 bases; nucleotides not matched to a gene: 12. From germline, CDR1 is DFQATT and CDR2 SNEGSKA (reference sequence). This CDR3 comprises 15 residues.

This clonotype was seen many times. The V and J genes are TRBV5-1 and TRBJ2-1; TRBD2 is a possible D gene (6 bases). The CDR3 totals 13 residues. The V end lost 4 bases, the J end lost 5 bases, and 10 bases lay between the germline ends. The germline V gene encodes CDR1 SGHRS and CDR2 YFSETQ. In nucleotides, the CDR3 is TGCGCCAGCAGCATGGGACTCCACAATGAGCAGTTCTTC. It is translated as CASSMGLHNEQFF. Full variable domain (missing parts from reference TRBV5-1 and TRBJ2-1): KAGVTQTPRYLIKTRGQQVTLSCSPISGHRSVSWYQQTPGQGLQFLFEYFSETQRNKGNFPGRFSGRQFSNSRSEMNVSTLELGDSALYLCASSMGLHNEQFFGPGTRLTVL.

This clonotype was recorded a few times. This may stem from a read error, because a much larger clone lies one nucleotide away. The chain has TRBV11-2 and TRBJ1-2, with unresolved D. Trimming stripped 1 base from V and 7 bases from J, with 10 bases between. This CDR3 is 13 amino acids long. Per germline, CDR1 SGHAT and CDR2 FQNNGV. CDR3 bases: TGTGCCAGCAGCTTAGGGGCCATCTGTGGCTACACCTTC. Its protein is CASSLGAICGYTF.

This clonotype occurred a few times. The chain joins TRBV20-1 to TRBJ1-1; 8 bases map to TRBD1. CDR3 length: 13 residues. Per the germline V gene, CDR1 is DFQATT and CDR2 is SNEGSKA (reference sequence). V was clipped by 3 bases and J by 3 bases; unmatched bases: 3. CDR3 residues: CSARDREYTEAFF. CDR3 DNA sequence: TGCAGTGCTAGGGACAGGGAGTACACTGAAGCTTTCTTT.

This clonotype appeared many times. The V call is TRBV19, the J call TRBJ2-1; D ambiguous. Germline V gives CDR1 LNHDA, CDR2 SQIVND (reference sequence). Trimming left V 1 base short and J 0 bases short, with 7 bases between. The CDR3 loop spans 15 amino acids. CDR3 bases: TGTGCCAGTAGTATAGTGCGGAACTCCTACAATGAGCAGTTCTTC. Translated, it gives CASSIVRNSYNEQFF.